Listed here is a single T cell receptor (beta chain). The sample comes from a study of long-term antiretroviral therapy in people with HIV. Deletions cut 6 bases from V and 11 bases from J, with 17 bases between. Germline V gene data show CDR1 as LNHDA and CDR2 as SQIVND (reference sequence). This CDR3 contains 13 residues. immunoSEQ v3.0 was run at survey level. TCRdb's copy holds only in-frame clones and misses some; the assay was immunoSEQ multiplex PCR. Of under 25,000 clones listed, about 85% are singletons. Sequences were derived from unsorted PBMCs, sampled 1.6 years after starting antiretroviral therapy. The sequence came from a man between 35 and 55 years old with HIV. The genes are TRBV19 and TRBJ2-4, with a possible D match to TRBD2 (6 bases). CDR3 nucleotide sequence: TGTGCCAGTAGCCCCATCCCCAGGAGGGTTCAGTACTTC. It translates to CASSPIPRRVQYF. The whole variable domain, filled in from reference TRBV19 and TRBJ2-4, reads DGGITQSPKYLFRKEGQNVTLSCEQNLNHDAMYWYRQDPGQGLRLIYYSQIVNDFQKGDIAEGYSVSREKKESFPLTVTSAQKNPTAFYLCASSPIPRRVQYFGAGTRLSVL.